These 21 T cell receptor beta chains came from one sample sequenced in a study of T cell responses to AZD1222 COVID-19 vaccine. The method was immunoSEQ multiplex PCR; TCRdb's version includes in-frame clones alone and lacks a portion of them. The top ten clones hold roughly 1.3% of a sample with 65,000 to 80,000 clones, approximately 83% of them seen once. This specimen was peripheral blood, taken 28 days after the second AZD1222 dose. The receptors come from an adult who received the AZD1222 COVID-19 vaccine.

This chain connects TRBV9 to TRBJ2-1, with 7 positions matching TRBD2. The junction had 5 bases not matched to a gene; V was cut back by 0 bases and J by 2 bases. Germline CDR1 SGDLS, CDR2 YYNGEE. The CDR3 has 16 residues. This CDR3 reads CASSVEAGDTYNEQFF. CDR3 DNA sequence: TGTGCCAGCAGCGTAGAGGCGGGAGATACCTACAATGAGCAGTTCTTC.

This clone was counted a few times. The genes are TRBV7-3 and TRBJ2-7; tentative D call: TRBD2 (6 bases). Germline CDR1 reads SGHTA; CDR2 reads FQGTGA. This CDR3 is built from 16 residues. Trimming took 5 bases from V and 2 from J, leaving 19 bases between them. CDR3 amino acids: CASSPSGGVGTYEQYF. The CDR3 DNA reads as TGTGCCAGCAGCCCCTCCGGAGGGGTAGGGACCTACGAGCAGTACTTC.

The J gene is TRBJ1-2, the V gene TRBV5-6; no reliable D call. Deletions cut 6 bases from V and 1 base from J, with 16 bases between. This CDR3 region has 15 residues. Looked up from germline, CDR1 is SGHDT and CDR2 is YYEEEE. The CDR3 DNA sequence: TGTGCCAGCAACAAGGGCAGGAGAGATAACTATGGCTACACCTTC. Residues: CASNKGRRDNYGYTF. The whole variable domain, filled in from reference TRBV5-6 and TRBJ1-2, reads DAGVTQSPTHLIKTRGQQVTLRCSPKSGHDTVSWYQQALGQGPQFIFQYYEEEERQRGNFPDRFSGHQFPNYSSELNVNALLLGDSALYLCASNKGRRDNYGYTFGSGTRLTVV.

The rearrangement joins TRBV28 to TRBJ2-2, with D unclear. This CDR3 has 12 amino acids. Deletions cut 8 bases from V and 5 bases from J, with 9 bases between. Germline loops: CDR1 MDHEN, CDR2 SYDVKM. Here the CDR3 reads CASLHQTGELFF. The DNA of the CDR3 is TGTGCCAGCTTGCACCAAACCGGGGAGCTGTTTTTT. The entire variable domain, with the rest obtained from reference TRBV28 and TRBJ2-2, is as follows: DVKVTQSSRYLVKRTGEKVFLECVQDMDHENMFWYRQDPGLGLRLIYFSYDVKMKEKGDIPEGYSVSREKKERFSLILESASTNQTSMYLCASLHQTGELFFGEGSRLTVL.

The chain carries TRBV14 and TRBJ1-6; 8 nucleotides match TRBD1. After removal of 4 bases from V and 14 bases from J, the junction contained 10 bases not matched to a gene. The CDR3 is 14 residues long. CDR1 SGHDN and CDR2 FVKESK come from the germline V gene. The CDR3 loop is CASSLTSGGATLHF. The DNA for the CDR3 is TGTGCCAGCAGCCTTACCTCAGGGGGCGCAACCCTCCACTTT. Looking up the rest from reference TRBV14 and TRBJ1-6 gives the full variable domain: EAGVTQFPSHSVIEKGQTVTLRCDPISGHDNLYWYRRVMGKEIKFLLHFVKESKQDESGMPNNRFLAERTGGTYSTLKVQPAELEDSGVYFCASSLTSGGATLHFGNGTRLTVT.

The V call is TRBV6-6, the J call TRBJ2-3, with 13 bases identical to TRBD2. V lost 6 bases to trimming and J lost 4 bases; unmatched junction nucleotides: 10. The CDR3 covers 17 residues. Germline assignment: CDR1 MNHNY and CDR2 SVGAGI (reference sequence). The CDR3 coding sequence is TGTGCCAGCAGGCGACTAGCGGGAGGTCCTGGGGCAGATACGCAGTATTTT. This gives the protein CASRRLAGGPGADTQYF.

This chain connects TRBV24-1 to TRBJ1-2, with a tentative D call TRBD1 (5 bases). Germline V gene lookup returns CDR1 KGHDR and CDR2 SFDVKD. The CDR3 spans 11 residues. Trimming stripped 9 bases from V and 6 bases from J, with 10 bases between. As DNA, the CDR3 is TGTGCCACCGGACATGTCAATGGCTACACCTTC. It specifies CATGHVNGYTF.

This clone was counted a few times. The chain carries TRBV5-1 and TRBJ2-7; D is ambiguous. V lost 2 bases and J 0 bases, leaving 6 bases between the germline ends. The CDR3 is made up of 13 amino acids. Per the germline V gene, CDR1 is SGHRS and CDR2 is YFSETQ. The CDR3 protein is CASSFTVSYEQYF. The CDR3 DNA sequence: TGCGCCAGCAGCTTTACAGTCTCCTACGAGCAGTACTTC.

The chain joins TRBV19 to TRBJ1-1; tentative D call: TRBD1 (6 bases). Trimming shortened V by 2 bases and J by 4 bases, and 11 bases separated the two germline ends. The CDR3 loop spans 14 amino acids. Germline V lookup: CDR1 LNHDA, CDR2 SQIVND (reference sequence). In nucleotides, the CDR3 is TGTGCCAGTAGTATACAGGGGAGGGGCACTGAAGCTTTCTTT. It codes for CASSIQGRGTEAFF.

This clone appeared a single time. The chain recombines TRBV6-1 with TRBJ1-1; a weak D match, TRBD1 (5 bases). Trimming took 3 bases from V and 4 from J, leaving 6 bases between them. Germline V gene sequence: CDR1 MNHNS, CDR2 SASEGT. The length of the CDR3 is 12 residues. In nucleotides, the CDR3 is TGTGCCAGCAGTGAGGGGGGCACTGAAGCTTTCTTT. Protein: CASSEGGTEAFF.

This clone was recorded a few times. V is TRBV15 and J is TRBJ2-1; the match to TRBD2 covers 9 bases. Trimming removed 0 bases from V and 13 bases from J; junction bases left unmatched: 7. The CDR3 is 14 amino acids. The germline V gene has CDR1 LNHNV and CDR2 YYDKDF (reference sequence). The CDR3 DNA sequence: TGTGCCACCAGCAGAGATTCCGGCGGGAGGGCCCAGTTCTTC. Translation: CATSRDSGGRAQFF.

The V call is TRBV2, the J call TRBJ2-3, with 9 bases that match TRBD2. CDR3 size: 16 residues. Germline CDR1 and CDR2: SNHLY and FYNNEI. Trimming took 1 base from V and 1 from J; bases not matched to a gene: 3. The CDR3: CASSEDRTSGTDTQYF. In DNA, the CDR3 is TGTGCCAGCAGTGAAGACCGGACTAGCGGCACAGATACGCAGTATTTT.

CDR3 region: CATSGGRSEQYF. The CDR3, as DNA: TGTGCCACCAGTGGTGGACGTTCCGAGCAGTACTTC. V and J are TRBV24-1 and TRBJ2-7; D is unclear. From germline, CDR1 is KGHDR and CDR2 SFDVKD. This CDR3 is 12 amino acids long. V was trimmed by 5 bases and J by 6 bases, leaving 10 bases between them.

V usage is TRBV2 and J usage is TRBJ2-3; no firm D call. Germline CDR1 SNHLY, CDR2 FYNNEI. This CDR3 region has 15 residues. Trimming left V 6 bases short and J 0 bases short, with 13 bases between. CDR3: CASRALGISTDTQYF. In nucleotides, the CDR3 is TGTGCCAGCAGGGCGCTAGGCATTAGCACAGATACGCAGTATTTT.

The chain carries TRBV10-3 and TRBJ2-7; 10 bases line up with TRBD2. V gave up 2 bases and J gave up 3 bases; unmatched junction bases: 4. Looked up from germline, CDR1 is ENHRY and CDR2 is SYGVKD. The CDR3 runs 15 residues. The CDR3 reads CAISEKTSGFYEQYF. The CDR3 region has the DNA TGTGCCATCAGTGAGAAGACTAGCGGGTTCTACGAGCAGTACTTC.

This chain uses TRBV10-3 with TRBJ1-4, with no clear D. V was clipped by 6 bases and J by 3 bases, with 8 bases between them. This CDR3 has 13 residues. In germline, CDR1 is ENHRY, CDR2 SYGVKD. The CDR3 bases are TGTGCCATCAGGGACGGAGCTAATGAAAAACTGTTTTTT. This sequence encodes CAIRDGANEKLFF.

This chain joins TRBV7-9 and TRBJ2-7, with 10 bases that match TRBD2. V was pared by 5 bases and J by 4 bases, with 8 bases of the junction left unmatched. The length of the CDR3 is 15 residues. Germline V lookup: CDR1 SEHNR, CDR2 FQNEAQ (reference sequence). CDR3 region: CASSPSLAGPYEQYF. CDR3 DNA sequence: TGTGCCAGCAGCCCGTCACTAGCGGGGCCATACGAGCAGTACTTC.

This chain joins TRBV5-8 and TRBJ1-1; 8 nucleotides line up with TRBD1. CDR3 length: 15 amino acids. V dropped 4 bases and J dropped 1; count of bases not matched to a gene: 6. Germline CDR1 reads SGHTS; CDR2 reads YDEGEE. CDR3: CASSPSGGSNTEAFF. DNA for the CDR3: TGTGCCAGCAGCCCATCAGGGGGCTCGAACACTGAAGCTTTCTTT.

The CDR3 nucleotides are TGTGCCAGCAGCCAAGATGGTGTCAGGGGGCGAGGCTACACCTTC. This encodes CASSQDGVRGRGYTF. The chain is built from TRBV3-1 (or the pseudogene TRBV3-2) and TRBJ1-2, with 8 nucleotides matching TRBD1. Trimming at V came to 0 bases and at J to 8 bases, leaving 8 bases not matched to a gene. The CDR3 contains 15 residues. Germline V lookup: CDR1 LGHDT, CDR2 YNNKEL (reference sequence).

Only one count was recorded for this clone. The CDR3 sequence is CASSLTSAANTQYF. The CDR3 DNA follows: TGTGCCAGCAGCTTAACGTCTGCAGCGAATACGCAGTATTTT. This chain joins TRBV7-3 and TRBJ2-3; D not certain. CDR1 SGHTA and CDR2 FQGTGA come from the germline V gene. There are 14 residues in the CDR3. The germline V and J ends were trimmed by 0 bases and 7 bases, with 11 bases remaining between them.

CDR3 sequence reads: CASRTLPGTSGRPNTGELFF. CDR3 coding DNA: TGTGCCAGCCGAACCCTCCCCGGGACTAGCGGGAGACCGAACACCGGGGAGCTGTTTTTT. The chain employs TRBV19 and TRBJ2-2, with 14 positions matching TRBD2. Losses at the gene ends were 9 bases for V and 0 bases for J; bases not matched to a gene: 15. CDR1 LNHDA and CDR2 SQIVND come from the germline V gene (reference sequence). CDR3 size: 20 residues.